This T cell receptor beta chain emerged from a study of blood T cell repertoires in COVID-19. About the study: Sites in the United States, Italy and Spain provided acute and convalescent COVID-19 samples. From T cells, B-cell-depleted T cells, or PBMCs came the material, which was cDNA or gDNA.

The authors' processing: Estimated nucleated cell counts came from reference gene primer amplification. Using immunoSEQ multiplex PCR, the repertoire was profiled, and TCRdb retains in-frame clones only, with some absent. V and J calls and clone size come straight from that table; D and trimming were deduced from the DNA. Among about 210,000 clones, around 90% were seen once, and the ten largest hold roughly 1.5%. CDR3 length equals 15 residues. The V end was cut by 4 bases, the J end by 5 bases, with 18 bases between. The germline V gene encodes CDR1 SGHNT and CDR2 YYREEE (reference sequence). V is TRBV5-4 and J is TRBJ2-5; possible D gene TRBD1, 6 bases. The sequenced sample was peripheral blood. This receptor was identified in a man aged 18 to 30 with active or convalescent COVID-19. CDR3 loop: CASSVPTGFGETQYF. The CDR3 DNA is TGTGCCAGCAGCGTCCCCACAGGGTTCGGGGAGACCCAGTACTTC. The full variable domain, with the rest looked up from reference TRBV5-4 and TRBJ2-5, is ETGVTQSPTHLIKTRGQQVTLRCSSQSGHNTVSWYQQALGQGPQFIFQYYREEENGRGNFPPRFSGLQFPNYSSELNVNALELDDSALYLCASSVPTGFGETQYFGPGTRLLVL.